The rows below give T cell receptor beta chains drawn from one sample of a study of blood T cell repertoires in COVID-19. TCRdb keeps only in-frame clones here, not all; method: immunoSEQ multiplex PCR. The table records tens of thousands of clones, around 88% of them present only once. Sequenced material: peripheral blood. The receptors shown here come from a woman of 80 years or more with acute or convalescent COVID-19. Each CDR3 is given without its conserved first and last residue. The order of the fields is V gene, CDR3 protein.

TRBV6-1	ASSVEGQGWRQPQH
TRBV28	ASSWAGQLYGYT
TRBV6-5	ASRRGQGTYEQY
TRBV2	ASDQINRGSPLH
TRBV6-5	ASKPTGDSGNTIY
TRBV18	ASSLSGGPYEQY
TRBV5-1	ASSTGAGNTEAF
TRBV5-1	ASSLETGTGTSTDTQY
TRBV7-9	ASSFGLAGDQETQY
TRBV2	ASRPGHQNTEAF
TRBV7-2	ASSLAPVQAANYGYT
TRBV15	ATSRGQGLGYT
TRBV7-6	ASSLGLRETRGADTQY
TRBV9	ASSVDRDSRSGNTIY
TRBV5-1	ASSLEAGRSGNTIY
TRBV19	ATSAGGYTDTQY
TRBV7-2	ASSYDGGAGYT